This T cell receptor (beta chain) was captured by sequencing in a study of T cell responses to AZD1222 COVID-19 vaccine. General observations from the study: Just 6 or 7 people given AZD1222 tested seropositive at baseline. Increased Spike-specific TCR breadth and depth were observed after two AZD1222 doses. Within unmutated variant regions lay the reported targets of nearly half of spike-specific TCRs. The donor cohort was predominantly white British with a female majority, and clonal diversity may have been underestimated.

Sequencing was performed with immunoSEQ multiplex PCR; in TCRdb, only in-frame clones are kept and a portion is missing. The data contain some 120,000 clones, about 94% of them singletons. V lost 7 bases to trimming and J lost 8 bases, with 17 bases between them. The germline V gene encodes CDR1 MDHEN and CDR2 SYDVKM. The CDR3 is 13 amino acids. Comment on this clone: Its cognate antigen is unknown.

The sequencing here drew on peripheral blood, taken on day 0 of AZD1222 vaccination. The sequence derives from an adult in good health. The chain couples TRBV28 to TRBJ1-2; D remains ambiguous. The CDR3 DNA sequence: TGTGCCAGCACCCAACCCCCCCCGGGGGGCTACACCTTC. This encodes CASTQPPPGGYTF.